This TCR beta chain was profiled in a study of beta chain features in type 1 diabetes. The study's findings and limits: Among patients with Type 1 diabetes, TCRB CDR3s were moderately but significantly shorter in every one of the four CD4+ subsets. Cells with high TCR expression could be over-represented when cDNA is sequenced.

Isolated RNA was reverse transcribed in full, so expressed TCRB transcripts were sequenced. Some clones are missing from TCRdb's copy, which holds only in-frame ones; the method was immunoSEQ multiplex PCR. The data contain approximately 270,000 clones, more than 13% of them singletons. There are a few counts of this clone. Its antigen is not identified. It was via CD45RO/CCR7/CD25/CD127/CD95/CD27 that CD4+ naive, central memory, regulatory and stem cell-like memory cells were sorted. The CDR3 spans 12 residues. Germline V gene sequence: CDR1 MDHEN, CDR2 SYDVKM. Trimming shortened V by 3 bases and J by 4 bases, and 7 bases separated the two germline ends.

Input material: naive CD4+ T cells from blood. This clonotype was sampled from a man aged 25 to 40 with type 1 diabetes. The rearrangement links TRBV28 to TRBJ2-7, with unresolved D. The DNA for the CDR3 is TGTGCCAGCAGTTTGACTCCATACGAGCAGTACTTC. Its translation is CASSLTPYEQYF. The entire variable domain, with the rest obtained from reference TRBV28 and TRBJ2-7, is as follows: DVKVTQSSRYLVKRTGEKVFLECVQDMDHENMFWYRQDPGLGLRLIYFSYDVKMKEKGDIPEGYSVSREKKERFSLILESASTNQTSMYLCASSLTPYEQYFGPGTRLTVT.